This T cell receptor beta chain was captured in a study of blood T cell repertoires in COVID-19. Clinical histories supplied by participants themselves formed the basis of cohort assignment. In the source study's methods: Counts of nucleated cells, estimated from reference gene primer amplification, were obtained. Some clones are missing from TCRdb's copy, which holds only in-frame ones; the method was immunoSEQ multiplex PCR. V and J calls plus clone size are reproduced from that table; the DNA served to infer D and trimming. Counted here are about 260,000 clones, roughly 83% occurring once; the ten biggest clones make up roughly 1.9%. From germline, CDR1 is SGHVS and CDR2 FNYEAQ. This CDR3 is 13 amino acids long. V gave up 1 base and J gave up 5 bases, with 8 bases separating them.

The receptor comes from a woman in her forties or fifties who had recovered from COVID-19. The gene calls are TRBV7-6 and TRBJ1-1; no definite D call. Source material: PBMCs or T cells enriched from blood (not recorded which). The CDR3 protein is CASSLDHRTEAFF. In DNA, the CDR3 is TGTGCCAGCAGCTTAGACCACAGAACTGAAGCTTTCTTT.